The next 14 T cell receptor beta chains were all read from a single sample in a study of control samples from healthy donors and cancer patients (dated by TCRdb to about 2020). Libraries came from the immunoSEQ multiplex PCR assay. Held by TCRdb, this immuneACCESS table contains in-frame sequences only and omits some clones. Under half of the omission traces to an unresolved V gene where checked; the cause of the rest is unknown. The sample table holds approximately 210,000 clones, of which about nine tenths were seen once. In total, the top ten clones hold 1.8% of the sample. The sample taken for sequencing was blood. The source is a man younger than 45 in good health.

This clone occurred once. The V call is TRBV19, the J call TRBJ1-1; D not resolved. V lost 2 bases to trimming and J lost 0 bases, with 4 bases between them. The germline CDR1 and CDR2 sequences are LNHDA and SQIVND (reference sequence). This CDR3 is 13 amino acids long. The CDR3 region is CASSIRLNTEAFF. CDR3 in DNA: TGTGCCAGTAGTATAAGACTGAACACTGAAGCTTTCTTT. The whole variable domain, filled in from reference TRBV19 and TRBJ1-1, reads DGGITQSPKYLFRKEGQNVTLSCEQNLNHDAMYWYRQDPGQGLRLIYYSQIVNDFQKGDIAEGYSVSREKKESFPLTVTSAQKNPTAFYLCASSIRLNTEAFFGQGTRLTVV.

V gene TRBV7-9 combines with J gene TRBJ1-1, with 8 bases aligning to TRBD1. Per germline, CDR1 SEHNR and CDR2 FQNEAQ (reference sequence). The CDR3 is made up of 16 amino acids. The V segment lost 5 bases and the J segment 4 bases; nucleotides outside the gene matches: 12. The CDR3, as DNA: TGTGCCAGCAGCCAGCGCCCCACGGACAGGGTCACTGAAGCTTTCTTT. Translation: CASSQRPTDRVTEAFF.

As regards this clone: Different DNA sequences within this sample yield the same CDR3. The rearrangement links TRBV6-5 to TRBJ2-1; weak D call: TRBD1 (5 bases). V lost 3 bases to trimming and J lost 3 bases, with 6 bases between them. This CDR3 spans 13 amino acids. Germline V gene sequence: CDR1 MNHEY, CDR2 SVGAGI. CDR3 region: CASSYDSYNEQFF. In nucleotides, the CDR3 is TGTGCCAGCAGTTATGACAGCTACAATGAGCAGTTCTTC.

This clone was observed a few times. J is TRBJ1-2 and V is TRBV27; tentatively, D is TRBD1 (5 bases). V was clipped by 0 bases and J by 6 bases, with 8 bases between them. The CDR3 totals 13 residues. Germline V gene sequence: CDR1 MNHEY, CDR2 SMNVEV (reference sequence). The CDR3 reads CASSLSRGNGYTF. The CDR3 DNA reads as TGTGCCAGCAGTTTATCGAGGGGAAATGGCTACACCTTC.

The V and J genes are TRBV24-1 and TRBJ1-1; D is undetermined. This CDR3 has 12 residues. The germline gives CDR1 KGHDR, CDR2 SFDVKD. V was pared by 5 bases and J by 1 base, with 4 bases between. CDR3 loop: CATSGGNTEAFF. The CDR3 DNA sequence: TGTGCCACCAGTGGGGGGAACACTGAAGCTTTCTTT.

V is TRBV7-9 and J is TRBJ2-3, with D possibly being TRBD1 (6 bases). Germline CDR1 reads SEHNR; CDR2 reads FQNEAQ (reference sequence). The V gene lost 5 bases and the J gene lost 7 bases, with 19 bases spanning the gap. The CDR3 spans 15 residues. CDR3 DNA: TGTGCCAGCAGCCCCCAAGGGGGAAGGGTTAATACGCAGTATTTT. Translation gives CASSPQGGRVNTQYF.

The rearrangement links TRBV9 to TRBJ1-3; D is perhaps TRBD1 (6 bases). The CDR3 consists of 15 residues. V was clipped by 3 bases and J by 4 bases, with 14 bases between them. Per the germline V gene, CDR1 is SGDLS and CDR2 is YYNGEE. The DNA of the CDR3 is TGTGCCAGCAGCGATCAAGTGGGGGGCGGAAACACCATATATTTT. This gives the protein CASSDQVGGGNTIYF.

The chain is built from TRBV5-1 and TRBJ1-6, with a tentative D call TRBD1 (6 bases). The CDR3 covers 14 residues. Deletions cut 4 bases from V and 5 bases from J, with 10 bases between. Germline V lookup: CDR1 SGHRS, CDR2 YFSETQ. The CDR3 sequence is CASSKGDNNSPLHF. As DNA, the CDR3 is TGCGCCAGCAGCAAGGGGGATAATAATTCACCCCTCCACTTT.

This clone was recorded once. V is TRBV6-5 and J is TRBJ2-1; D uncertain. V was pared by 7 bases and J by 1 base, with 14 bases between. The CDR3 has 15 amino acids. Germline CDR1 MNHEY, CDR2 SVGAGI. DNA of the CDR3: TGTGCCAGCACCTTAGAGGAAGGATCCTACAATGAGCAGTTCTTC. It is translated as CASTLEEGSYNEQFF.

The chain recombines TRBV13 with TRBJ1-2, with 10 bases matching TRBD1. This CDR3 has 14 residues. In germline, CDR1 is PRHDT, CDR2 FYEKMQ (reference sequence). V dropped 5 bases and J dropped 8; count of bases not matched to a gene: 8. CDR3 sequence reads: CASSTRQGAGGYTF. For the CDR3, the DNA is TGTGCCAGCAGCACCCGACAGGGGGCGGGGGGCTACACCTTC.

The V gene is TRBV15, the J gene TRBJ2-1; a possible D gene is TRBD2 (6 bases). Trimming took off 3 bases at V and 4 bases at J, with 16 bases between the two ends. From germline, CDR1 is LNHNV and CDR2 YYDKDF (reference sequence). This CDR3 comprises 16 residues. The CDR3 DNA reads as TGTGCCACCAGCAGTGACAGTTTTAGCGGTTACAATGAGCAGTTCTTC. Amino acids: CATSSDSFSGYNEQFF.

The chain employs TRBV5-4 and TRBJ2-3; D might be TRBD2 (6 bases). The CDR3 totals 15 residues. The V end lost 0 bases, the J end lost 1 base, and 9 bases lay between the germline ends. CDR1 is SGHNT and CDR2 is YYREEE in the germline V gene (reference sequence). The CDR3 reads CASSLAGGGTDTQYF. As DNA, the CDR3 is TGTGCCAGCAGCTTGGCCGGCGGGGGCACAGATACGCAGTATTTT. The variable domain in full, with the rest retrieved from reference TRBV5-4 and TRBJ2-3, is ETGVTQSPTHLIKTRGQQVTLRCSSQSGHNTVSWYQQALGQGPQFIFQYYREEENGRGNFPPRFSGLQFPNYSSELNVNALELDDSALYLCASSLAGGGTDTQYFGPGTRLTVL.

The chain couples TRBV27 to TRBJ2-1; D might be TRBD1 (6 bases). Per germline, CDR1 MNHEY and CDR2 SMNVEV (reference sequence). This CDR3 contains 18 residues. V was trimmed by 2 bases and J by 0 bases, leaving 17 bases between them. The CDR3: CASSLASGQWSSYNEQFF. The CDR3 nucleotides read TGTGCCAGCAGTTTAGCCTCCGGACAGTGGAGCTCCTACAATGAGCAGTTCTTC.

The rearrangement uses TRBV11-1 and TRBJ1-1; tentative D call: TRBD1 (6 bases). The V gene's germline CDR1 is SGHAT and CDR2 FQDESV (reference sequence). The CDR3 length is 13 residues. The V end was cut by 8 bases, the J end by 8 bases, with 18 bases between. Here the CDR3 DNA reads TGTGCCAGCTCTCTGAGTTACAGGGTCGAAGCTTTCTTT. As protein: CASSLSYRVEAFF. Complete variable domain (other parts from reference TRBV11-1 and TRBJ1-1): EAEVAQSPRYKITEKSQAVAFWCDPISGHATLYWYRQILGQGPELLVQFQDESVVDDSQLPKDRFSAERLKGVDSTLKIQPAELGDSAMYLCASSLSYRVEAFFGQGTRLTVV.